The text below deals with one TCR beta chain. Its antigen is undetermined. At one end the junction does not follow the germline gene, possibly because of a read error. The data belong to a study of CD8+CD57+ T cells in acquired aplastic anemia. Study context: The mean DNA yield obtained from sorted CD4+ and CD8+ cells came to approximately 3.2 ug. Healthy CD8+ samples averaged approximately 11 million reads. Regarding the study as a whole: CD8+ Simpson's diversity showed no significant patient-control difference.

Genomic DNA was employed as the template in profiling TCR beta VDJ and CDR3. A single record per CDR3 protein comes from TCRdb applying MiXCR to the reads. The sample lists about 210,000 distinct CDR3 sequences, roughly 35% occurring once. The CDR3 length is 13 residues. Germline-derived CDR1 and CDR2 are LGHDT and YNNKEL (reference sequence). Sequencing input: sorted CD4+, CD8+, or CD8+CD57+ T cells (not recorded which) from PBMCs. The chain carries TRBV3-1 and TRBJ1-1, with TRBD1 matching over 7 bases. This clonotype originated in a human donor in good health, serving as a control. CDR3 DNA sequence: TGTACCAGCAGCCTTGGGACAGCCAATGAAGCTTTCTTT. The encoded protein is CTSSLGTANEAFF. Full variable domain (missing parts from reference TRBV3-1 and TRBJ1-1): DTAVSQTPKYLVTQMGNDKSIKCEQNLGHDTMYWYKQDSKKFLKIMFSYNNKELIINETVPNRFSPKSPDKAHLNLHINSLELGDSAVYFCTSSLGTANEAFFGQGTRLTVV.